These T cell receptor beta chains were read from a single sample in a study of shared clonotypes between healthy human individuals. Only in-frame clones appear in the TCRdb table, and some are missing; sequencing was by immunoSEQ multiplex PCR. The repertoire has under 1,900,000 clones, just under 99% of them found once; the top ten carry around 0.33%. The sequencing sample was made of naive CD4+ T cells sorted from blood. The receptors were sampled from a young man in good health. Both conserved end residues are part of each CDR3. Some rows have no size entry. The others give once, few or many, or a class for an expanded clone.

clone_size j_call v_call cdr3_aa
. TRBJ1-1 TRBV12-5 CASGLVRGYKDTEAFF
. TRBJ2-7 TRBV28 CASSPTSGTLSEQYF
. TRBJ2-1 TRBV9 CASSSTPLAGALNEQFF
. TRBJ2-7 TRBV28 CATKTPGGGPPYEQYF
. TRBJ1-1 TRBV12-5 CASGLVLGSPKDNTEAFF
once TRBJ2-1 TRBV10-3 CAISERGGSYNEQFF
. TRBJ2-7 TRBV5-5 CASSFLGYGSYEQYF
. TRBJ2-3 TRBV5-4 CASSPVAGGPPNTQYF
. TRBJ1-2 TRBV18 CASSLAGTGYGYTF
. TRBJ2-7 TRBV5-1 CASSWDRGNFEQYF
. TRBJ2-2 TRBV28 CASSLPPLSREFTGELFF
. TRBJ2-1 TRBV11-2 CASSRTEYNEQFF
. TRBJ2-7 TRBV7-9 CASSKREVAYEQYF
. TRBJ2-3 TRBV20-1 CSATHADTQYF
. TRBJ2-7 TRBV5-1 CASLDVPYEQYF
. TRBJ2-7 TRBV18 CASSPSRGRDYEQYF
. TRBJ2-1 TRBV25-1 CASRVGDREQFF
. TRBJ2-1 TRBV28 CASGPVNEQFF
once TRBJ2-7 TRBV27 CASSLSIGVYEQYF
. TRBJ1-2 TRBV4-1 CASSQAPQGLVGGYTF
. TRBJ2-5 TRBV9 CASSAGTSSWETQYF
. TRBJ2-3 TRBV27 CASSSGGTDTQYF